This is a list of T cell receptor beta chains from one sample in a study of T-cell reconstitution after alpha-beta-depleted transplantation in children. TCRdb fed the PCR reads into MiXCR, producing one record per CDR3 protein. The sample carries roughly 220,000 distinct CDR3 sequences, approximately 12% recorded once. Sequences were derived from PBMCs from the stem cell graft donor, sampled from the stem cell graft. The receptors were gathered from a human donor who donated a stem cell graft to a child with acute lymphoblastic leukemia. Both conserved end residues are part of each CDR3. Each record gives: D gene, J gene, V gene, clone size, CDR3 protein, CDR3 DNA. A D gene is named only where the DNA matches it firmly. The size entry is marked missing in some rows and otherwise reads once, few, many or a size class.

TRBD1	TRBJ1-2	TRBV29-1	many	CSVRGTPGQEDGYTF	TGCAGCGTCCGGGGAACACCGGGACAGGAGGATGGCTACACCTTC
TRBD1	TRBJ1-6	TRBV5-5	many	CASRVPGTDNSPLHF	TGTGCCAGCAGAGTCCCCGGGACAGATAATTCACCCCTCCACTTT
NA	TRBJ2-1	TRBV5-1	many	CASSLTGEGYNEQFF	TGCGCCAGCAGCTTGACGGGTGAAGGGTACAATGAGCAGTTCTTC
NA	TRBJ2-1	TRBV14	many	CASSPSFGGFRFASYNEQFF	TGTGCCAGCAGCCCTTCCTTTGGGGGCTTCAGGTTTGCCTCCTACAATGAGCAGTTCTTC
NA	TRBJ2-1	TRBV20-1	many	CSARDRRQGTGEQFF	TGCAGTGCTAGAGATAGGCGTCAGGGTACCGGTGAGCAGTTCTTC
TRBD1	TRBJ2-6	TRBV7-2	few	CASSRQGRPGANVLTF	TGTGCCAGCAGCAGACAGGGGAGGCCAGGGGCCAACGTCCTGACTTTC
NA	TRBJ2-5	TRBV7-9	many	CASSPRGRGTWDQYF	TGTGCCAGCAGTCCCAGGGGCAGGGGAACCTGGGACCAGTACTTC
NA	TRBJ1-1	TRBV5-1	many	CASSPDINTEAFF	TGCGCCAGCAGCCCGGACATTAACACTGAAGCTTTCTTT
TRBD1	TRBJ2-1	TRBV10-2	many	CASSEGMARDRGLYNEQFF	TGCGCCAGCAGTGAGGGGATGGCCCGGGACAGGGGGCTTTACAATGAGCAGTTCTTC
TRBD1	TRBJ2-2	TRBV6-5	few	CASSYSPGTVMDTGELFF	TGTGCCAGCAGTTACTCACCCGGGACAGTAATGGACACCGGGGAGCTGTTTTTT
NA	TRBJ2-1	TRBV10-1	many	CASSSDYPLEQFF	TGCGCCAGCAGTTCGGACTACCCCCTGGAGCAGTTCTTC
TRBD1	TRBJ1-2	TRBV25-1	many	CASSEQGTGEDYGYTF	TGTGCCAGCAGTGAACAGGGGACAGGCGAGGATTATGGCTACACCTTC
NA	TRBJ2-7	TRBV7-8	NA	CASSPPQQLEALQYF	TGTGCCAGCAGCCCCCCCCAACAGCTCGAGGCCCTGCAGTACTTC
NA	TRBJ2-7	TRBV4-2	many	CASSQDPVGEQYF	TGTGCCAGCAGCCAAGATCCTGTAGGGGAGCAGTACTTC
TRBD2	TRBJ2-5	TRBV27	many	CASKELAVQETQYF	TGTGCCAGCAAGGAACTAGCGGTGCAAGAGACCCAGTACTTC
NA	TRBJ2-5	TRBV11-2	NA	CASSLAPTDKETQYF	TGTGCCAGCAGCTTAGCGCCGACAGATAAAGAGACCCAGTACTTC
NA	TRBJ2-7	TRBV7-2	many	CASSLEPTSYYEQYF	TGTGCCAGCAGCTTAGAACCCACGTCTTACTACGAGCAGTACTTC
TRBD2	TRBJ2-5	TRBV7-2	many	CASSPGLAGVTQYF	TGTGCCAGCAGCCCCGGACTAGCGGGAGTAACCCAGTACTTC
NA	TRBJ2-2	TRBV6-5	NA	CASSSSNTGELFF	TGTGCCAGCAGTTCGTCGAACACCGGGGAGCTGTTTTTT
TRBD1	TRBJ2-7	TRBV5-1	few	CASSLGVTGPYEQYF	TGCGCCAGCAGCTTGGGTGTGACAGGGCCCTACGAGCAGTACTTC
NA	TRBJ2-7	TRBV5-5	many	CASSSTDGPNEQYF	TGTGCCAGCAGCTCCACGGACGGACCTAATGAGCAGTACTTC
NA	TRBJ1-4	TRBV5-1	many	CASSLEGPRNEKLFF	TGCGCCAGCAGCTTGGAAGGACCGAGAAATGAAAAACTGTTTTTT
NA	TRBJ2-2	TRBV7-8	few	CASSLVTTGIRTGELFF	TGTGCCAGCAGCTTGGTCACCACAGGTATTCGGACCGGGGAGCTGTTTTTT
NA	TRBJ1-2	TRBV4-3	many	CASSQDQGGGYGYTF	TGCGCCAGCAGCCAAGATCAGGGCGGAGGCTATGGCTACACCTTC
NA	TRBJ2-3	TRBV7-8	NA	CASSSRGWGTDTQYF	TGTGCCAGCAGCTCTCGGGGTTGGGGCACAGATACGCAGTATTTT
TRBD1	TRBJ1-6	TRBV12-3/TRBV12-4	many	CASRRTGLHSPLHF	TGTGCCAGCAGGCGGACAGGGCTTCATTCACCCCTCCACTTT
NA	TRBJ2-1	TRBV19	NA	CASSIDGYNEQFF	TGTGCCAGTAGTATTGACGGATACAATGAGCAGTTCTTC
TRBD1	TRBJ2-7	TRBV12-3/TRBV12-4	many	CASRSTGSQYF	TGTGCCAGCAGATCGACAGGGTCGCAGTACTTC
NA	TRBJ1-5	TRBV19	NA	CASSIHRRDRQPQHF	TGTGCCAGTAGTATTCATCGTAGGGATCGACAGCCCCAGCATTTT
TRBD1	TRBJ1-2	TRBV12-3/TRBV12-4	many	CASTFGTGVYGYTF	TGTGCCAGCACCTTCGGGACAGGGGTTTATGGCTACACCTTC
TRBD2	TRBJ2-3	TRBV6-5	NA	CASSYTWRGWTDTQYF	TGTGCCAGCAGTTACACGTGGCGGGGGTGGACAGATACGCAGTATTTT
TRBD2	TRBJ2-2	TRBV29-1	many	CSVSRGGANTGELFF	TGCAGCGTCTCCCGGGGGGGGGCGAACACCGGGGAGCTGTTTTTT
NA	TRBJ2-1	TRBV12-5	few	CASGLGQGYNEQFF	TGTGCTAGTGGTTTGGGACAAGGGTACAATGAGCAGTTCTTC
NA	TRBJ2-7	TRBV20-1	many	CSAAPERYEQYF	TGCAGTGCTGCGCCGGAGCGCTACGAGCAGTACTTC
NA	TRBJ2-1	TRBV5-6	many	CASSLRGRTQYNEQFF	TGTGCCAGCAGCTTACGGGGACGAACCCAGTACAATGAGCAGTTCTTC
NA	TRBJ1-6	TRBV28	many	CASSLPLNSPLHF	TGTGCCAGCAGTTTACCGTTGAATTCACCCCTCCACTTT
TRBD1	TRBJ2-7	TRBV2	many	CASSSDRGVGEQYF	TGTGCCAGCAGCTCCGACAGGGGCGTTGGCGAGCAGTACTTC
TRBD1	TRBJ1-1	TRBV7-9	many	CASSLSDRTFF	TGTGCCAGCAGCTTGTCGGACAGGACTTTCTTT
NA	TRBJ2-3	TRBV7-2	NA	CASSLGLVGKDTQYF	TGTGCCAGCAGCTTAGGACTAGTGGGGAAAGATACGCAGTATTTT
TRBD2	TRBJ2-1	TRBV12-3/TRBV12-4	few	CASSLEFGLADNEQFF	TGTGCCAGCAGTTTAGAGTTCGGACTAGCGGACAATGAGCAGTTCTTC
TRBD2	TRBJ2-5	TRBV5-4	NA	CASSLGGSGLQETQYF	TGTGCCAGCAGCTTGGGGGGTAGCGGGTTGCAAGAGACCCAGTACTTC
NA	TRBJ1-5	TRBV19	NA	CASSLGKRPQHF	TGTGCCAGTAGTCTGGGTAAGCGGCCCCAGCATTTT